One and the same sample provided the 26 T cell receptor beta chains below, sequenced in a study of CD4 and CD8 cells across lung adenocarcinoma regions. TCRdb itself ran the PCR reads through MiXCR, one entry per CDR3 protein. The repertoire consists of some 9,700 distinct CDR3 sequences, with roughly 49% occurring once and the leading ten covering around 48%. Source material: CD8+ T cells from the margin of a lung tumor. Receptors originate from a female donor with lung adenocarcinoma. The CD4 and CD8 labels of this study may be unreliable.

The chain carries TRBV12-3 or TRBV12-4 and TRBJ1-6; D ambiguous. With 2 bases removed from V and 0 bases from J, the gap between germline ends came to 11 bases. This CDR3 has 17 residues. This chain's CDR3 is CASSLMLTSSYNSPLHF. DNA of the CDR3: TGTGCCAGCAGTTTAATGCTGACGAGCTCCTATAATTCACCCCTCCACTTT.

V gene TRBV6-1 combines with J gene TRBJ2-1; TRBD2 matches 15 bases. Losses at the gene ends were 6 bases for V and 9 bases for J; bases not matched to a gene: 9. This CDR3 region has 16 residues. Per germline, CDR1 MNHNS and CDR2 SASEGT. CDR3 nucleotides: TGTGCCAGCAGCCCGAGGACTAGCGGGAGGGTAGGTGAGCAGTTCTTC. Its translation: CASSPRTSGRVGEQFF.

Ten or more counts support this clonotype. V usage is TRBV7-6 and J usage is TRBJ2-5; tentatively, D is TRBD1 (6 bases). V was pared by 4 bases and J by 1 base, with 13 bases between. The CDR3 extends over 15 amino acids. Germline loops: CDR1 SGHVS, CDR2 FNYEAQ. The chain's CDR3 is CASSSAPQGQETQYF. In DNA, the CDR3 is TGTGCCAGCAGCTCCGCGCCACAGGGCCAAGAGACCCAGTACTTC.

The chain has TRBV10-3 and TRBJ2-4, with TRBD2 as a possible D gene (5 bases). The end of the DNA fits TRBJ2-5 better, so the J call may be wrong. CDR3 size: 14 residues. CDR1 ENHRY and CDR2 SYGVKD come from the germline V gene. The chain's CDR3 is CATKVRGDGKTQYF. The CDR3 nucleotides read TGTGCCACCAAGGTCCGGGGTGACGGAAAGACCCAGTACTTC.

Only a few counts were recorded for this clonotype. This chain connects TRBV6-1 to TRBJ2-1; the match to TRBD1 covers 7 bases. Germline V CDR1 and CDR2: MNHNS, SASEGT. Losses at the gene ends were 3 bases for V and 10 bases for J; bases not matched to a gene: 9. This CDR3 region has 14 residues. The CDR3 bases are TGTGCCAGCAGTGAGGGACAGAGCTCCTACGAGCAGTTCTTC. Translated, it gives CASSEGQSSYEQFF.

This clonotype was seen a single time. The chain uses TRBV6-1 and TRBJ2-2; D is possibly TRBD2 (5 bases). Gene TRBJ2-3 matches the end of the DNA better, so the J call may be wrong. The CDR3 sequence is 17 residues long. CDR1 and CDR2 from the germline V gene are MNHNS and SASEGT. The CDR3 DNA follows: TGTGCCAGCAGCCCGTGCCCTTGGGCTGTGAGCACCGGGGCGCAGTATTTT. This translates into CASSPCPWAVSTGAQYF.

This clonotype is classed as medium-sized. V is TRBV28 and J is TRBJ2-5; D is possibly TRBD2 (6 bases). CDR3 length: 13 residues. CDR1 MDHEN and CDR2 SYDVKM come from the germline V gene. V was pared by 4 bases and J by 1 base, with 7 bases between. The CDR3 region has the DNA TGTGCCAGCAGTTCCGGGGGCCAAGAGACCCAGTACTTC. This sequence encodes CASSSGGQETQYF.

As for this clonotype: Germline is not matched at one junction end, which may reflect a read error. The J gene is TRBJ2-1, the V gene TRBV6-5; no firm D call. Germline-derived CDR1 and CDR2 are MNHEY and SVGAGI. The CDR3 is 15 amino acids. The CDR3 loop is CARSFLAGVTDTQFF. The CDR3 nucleotides are TGTGCCAGGAGTTTCTTGGCTGGGGTCACAGATACGCAGTTCTTC.

In this sample, this clonotype turned up many times. The V gene is TRBV6-1, the J gene TRBJ1-5, with no clear D. The CDR3 spans 14 residues. CDR1 and CDR2 from the germline V gene are MNHNS and SASEGT. V dropped 5 bases and J dropped 6 bases, with 14 bases sitting between them. CDR3 nucleotide sequence: TGTGCCAGCAGTCCATCGGAACGGCGTCAGCCCCAGCATTTT. It is translated as CASSPSERRQPQHF.

V is TRBV6-2 or TRBV6-3 and J is TRBJ2-3, with a possible D match to TRBD2 (6 bases). The CDR3 covers 14 residues. Per the germline V gene, CDR1 is MNHEY and CDR2 is SVGEGT. V lost 2 bases and J lost 3, with 9 bases in between. The CDR3 protein is CASSYDAGTDTQYF. The CDR3 coding sequence is TGTGCCAGCAGTTACGATGCGGGGACAGATACGCAGTATTTT.

As to this clonotype: This is likely a read error, given that the CDR3 carries no conserved phenylalanine or tryptophan at its end. The chain recombines TRBV10-3 with TRBJ2-7, with 8 bases aligning to TRBD2. This CDR3 has 15 residues. CDR1 ENHRY and CDR2 SYGVKD come from the germline V gene. The CDR3 here is CASSESSGSPYEQYL. Here the CDR3 DNA reads TGTGCCAGCAGTGAGTCCAGCGGGAGTCCCTACGAGCAGTACCTC.

This clonotype was detected ten times or more. This chain connects TRBV6-1 to TRBJ2-1; 11 bases line up with TRBD2. With the DNA end fitting TRBJ2-5 better, the J assignment may be wrong. The CDR3 is 18 residues long. CDR1 is MNHNS and CDR2 is SASEGT in the germline V gene. In DNA, the CDR3 is TGTGCCAGCAGTGAAGGGGGGGGGTTTAGCGGGAGGGGGTCCACCCAGTACTTC. This gives the protein CASSEGGGFSGRGSTQYF.

This clonotype was seen only a few times. A much larger clone sits a single nucleotide away, making a read error possible. The chain is built from TRBV11-3 and TRBJ2-1; D tentatively reads TRBD1 or TRBD2 (6 bases each). The germline V gene encodes CDR1 SGHNT and CDR2 YENEEA. The CDR3 spans 13 residues. Trimming stripped 7 bases from V and 13 bases from J, with 20 bases between. The CDR3 spells CASTQEGVETQFF. CDR3 DNA: TGTGCCAGCACACAGGAGGGGGTAGAGACCCAGTTCTTC.

This sequence joins TRBV20-1 and TRBJ2-5; possible D gene TRBD2, 6 bases. This CDR3 is 16 amino acids long. The germline gives CDR1 DFQATT, CDR2 SNEGSKA (reference sequence). Trimming pared 6 bases from V and 5 bases from J, leaving 25 bases between. CDR3 sequence reads: CSAGVHGRMVTETQYF. CDR3 coding DNA: TGCAGTGCCGGGGTACACGGGAGAATGGTCACGGAGACCCAGTACTTC.

This clonotype showed up just once. V and J are TRBV6-1 and TRBJ2-3, with no clear D. Per the germline V gene, CDR1 is MNHNS and CDR2 is SASEGT. The CDR3 consists of 13 residues. The ends were cut back, 6 bases at V and 6 bases at J, with 13 bases in the middle. The DNA for the CDR3 is TGTGCCAGCAGCCTCACCCCCTGGGATACGCAGTATTTT. It is translated as CASSLTPWDTQYF.

The V call is TRBV7-7, the J call TRBJ2-3; no clear D gene. CDR3 size: 12 residues. Germline CDR1 and CDR2: SSHAT and FNYEAQ (reference sequence). Trimming left V 5 bases short and J 5 bases short, with 8 bases between. The CDR3 reads CASSPNGDTQYF. CDR3 in DNA: TGTGCCAGCAGCCCGAATGGAGATACGCAGTATTTT.

In this sample, this clonotype turned up many times. V usage is TRBV7-2 and J usage is TRBJ1-1, with D unclear. This CDR3 has 13 residues. The V and J ends lost 0 bases and 0 bases respectively, with 2 bases between them. Germline values: CDR1 SGHTA, CDR2 FQGNSA. CDR3 nucleotide sequence: TGTGCCAGCAGCTTAGCTTTGAACACTGAAGCTTTCTTT. Its translation is CASSLALNTEAFF.

This clonotype came up once. A junction end diverges from the germline sequence, so it may reflect a read error. This chain links TRBV27 with TRBJ2-3; TRBD2 matches 7 bases. The CDR3 has 15 amino acids. Germline values: CDR1 MNHEY, CDR2 SMNVEV (reference sequence). CDR3 in DNA: TGTGCCAGCGGGCAGCGGGGCGGACTCCCAGATACCCAGTATTTC. Its protein is CASGQRGGLPDTQYF.

The chain is built from TRBV6-1 and TRBJ2-3, with 9 positions matching TRBD2. Germline V gene sequence: CDR1 MNHNS, CDR2 SASEGT. After removal of 8 bases from V and 7 bases from J, the junction contained 7 bases not matched to a gene. CDR3 length: 13 residues. CDR3 sequence (DNA): TGTGCCAGCGGTAGCGGGAGTCAATATACGCAGTATTTT. This codes for CASGSGSQYTQYF.

This clonotype was picked up a small number of times. The gene calls are TRBV7-2 and TRBJ2-1; D is possibly TRBD2 (6 bases). Per germline, CDR1 SGHTA and CDR2 FQGNSA. V shed 1 base and J shed 4 bases, with 11 bases lying between them. The CDR3 sequence is 15 residues long. The CDR3 bases are TGTGCCAGCAGCTTAGAAAGCGGGCCTTACAATGAGCAGTTCTTC. Protein product: CASSLESGPYNEQFF.

The CDR3 DNA reads as TGTGCCAGCAGTAGCCGGACAGGGCGGGGGGAGACCCAGTACTTC. Translated: CASSSRTGRGETQYF. This chain uses TRBV6-1 with TRBJ2-1; D is possibly TRBD1 (8 bases). The DNA end is more similar to TRBJ2-5, so the J call may be wrong. The CDR3 extends over 15 amino acids. Looked up from germline, CDR1 is MNHNS and CDR2 is SASEGT.

The chain combines TRBV7-2 with TRBJ2-7, with D unclear. With 5 bases removed from V and 4 bases from J, the gap between germline ends came to 12 bases. CDR3 size: 13 residues. Germline CDR1 reads SGHTA; CDR2 reads FQGNSA. As DNA, the CDR3 is TGTGCCAGCAGCACCCGGTTTGGATACGAGCAGTACTTC. Its translation: CASSTRFGYEQYF. Full variable domain (remainder filled in from reference TRBV7-2 and TRBJ2-7): GAGVSQSPSNKVTEKGKDVELRCDPISGHTALYWYRQSLGQGLEFLIYFQGNSAPDKSGLPSDRFSAERTGGSVSTLTIQRTQQEDSAVYLCASSTRFGYEQYFGPGTRLTVT.

Worth noting for this clonotype: The junction and the germline gene differ at one end; a read error may be behind it. The V and J genes are TRBV6-1 and TRBJ2-3; D may correspond to TRBD1 or TRBD2 (5 bases each). Germline V CDR1 and CDR2: MNHNS, SASEGT. There are 15 residues in the CDR3. The CDR3, as DNA: TGTGCCAGCAGCCTGGGGCAGGGAGCGAAAAATACGCAGTATTTC. Protein: CASSLGQGAKNTQYF.

This clonotype showed up just a few times. This CDR3 is missing its conserved last phenylalanine or tryptophan, likely due to a read error. The chain couples TRBV14 to TRBJ2-1; the D gene is possibly TRBD1 (7 bases). The better agreement between TRBJ2-7 and the DNA end casts doubt on the J call. The CDR3 is made up of 13 amino acids. The germline CDR1 and CDR2 sequences are SGHDN and FVKESK. CDR3 region: CASSPQGGGRQYV. In DNA, the CDR3 is TGTGCCAGCAGCCCCCAGGGGGGCGGACGGCAGTACGTC.

The rearrangement uses TRBV6-5 and TRBJ2-4; TRBD2 agrees at 8 bases. The CDR3 is 17 residues long. J was trimmed by 13 bases and V by 1 base; bases with no gene match: 18. Germline CDR1 reads MNHEY; CDR2 reads SVGAGI. The DNA of the CDR3 is TGTGCCAGCAGTTACTGGGGGACGAGCGGGGGCAAAGAGACGCAGTACTTC. Translated, it gives CASSYWGTSGGKETQYF.

The sample holds a few counts of this clonotype. The CDR3 loop reads CASSPGKGPNTEAFF. The CDR3 nucleotides are TGCGCCAGCAGCCCAGGTAAGGGGCCGAACACTGAAGCTTTCTTT. This chain joins TRBV4-1 and TRBJ1-1; tentatively, D is TRBD1 (5 bases). V shed 4 bases and J shed 1 base, with 13 bases lying between them. Per germline, CDR1 MGHRA and CDR2 YSYEKL. This CDR3 spans 15 amino acids.